The entry below gives a single T cell receptor beta chain sequence along with its context. The antigen remains unidentified. A read error may account for a junction end that differs from germline. CDR1 is SEHNR and CDR2 is FQNEAQ in the germline V gene (reference sequence). This CDR3 spans 12 amino acids. It was with 60 Vbeta and 13 Jbeta primers that the PCR ran. The data were produced by immunoSEQ multiplex PCR, yet TCRdb's version contains in-frame clones alone and is incomplete. The sample includes 150,000 to 200,000 clones, about four fifths seen only once; the top ten take around 1.6%. This sample is drawn from a study of cytomegalovirus exposure and HLA in healthy donors. Study outcomes and limitations: The authors judged a highly shared variant cluster likely a sequencing artifact.

V and J are TRBV7-9 and TRBJ1-1; the match to TRBD1 covers 7 bases. This TCR came from a middle-aged man in good health and CMV-seropositive. The specimen sequenced was PBMCs. The CDR3 loop reads CSSSLGDSGAFF. Here the CDR3 DNA reads TGTTCCAGCAGCTTGGGGGACAGCGGAGCTTTCTTT.